This T cell receptor beta chain was captured by sequencing in a study of blood T cell repertoires in COVID-19. Study-wide background: The origin of the acute and convalescent COVID-19 samples was the United States, Italy and Spain. The analysed material was cDNA or gDNA that came from T cells, B-cell-depleted T cells, or PBMCs.

Symptom resolution, clearance, or two negative PCRs marked donors in Cohort 3 as recovered. Only in-frame clones appear in the TCRdb table, and some are missing; sequencing was by immunoSEQ multiplex PCR. The repertoire holds about 410,000 clones, with roughly 90% as singletons. This clonotype was sampled from a woman aged 30 to 39 who had recovered from COVID-19. The sample comprised PBMCs or T cells enriched from blood (not recorded which).

The CDR3 DNA reads as TGTGCCAGCAGCGACTACAGGGGACAGAACACTGAAGCTTTCTTT. This encodes CASSDYRGQNTEAFF. The chain recombines TRBV5-4 with TRBJ1-1, with 7 bases matching TRBD1. Per germline, CDR1 SGHNT and CDR2 YYREEE (reference sequence). The CDR3 loop spans 15 amino acids. Unmatched junction bases numbered 7, after V lost 4 bases and J lost 1 base. Full variable domain (rest looked up from reference TRBV5-4 and TRBJ1-1): ETGVTQSPTHLIKTRGQQVTLRCSSQSGHNTVSWYQQALGQGPQFIFQYYREEENGRGNFPPRFSGLQFPNYSSELNVNALELDDSALYLCASSDYRGQNTEAFFGQGTRLTVV.